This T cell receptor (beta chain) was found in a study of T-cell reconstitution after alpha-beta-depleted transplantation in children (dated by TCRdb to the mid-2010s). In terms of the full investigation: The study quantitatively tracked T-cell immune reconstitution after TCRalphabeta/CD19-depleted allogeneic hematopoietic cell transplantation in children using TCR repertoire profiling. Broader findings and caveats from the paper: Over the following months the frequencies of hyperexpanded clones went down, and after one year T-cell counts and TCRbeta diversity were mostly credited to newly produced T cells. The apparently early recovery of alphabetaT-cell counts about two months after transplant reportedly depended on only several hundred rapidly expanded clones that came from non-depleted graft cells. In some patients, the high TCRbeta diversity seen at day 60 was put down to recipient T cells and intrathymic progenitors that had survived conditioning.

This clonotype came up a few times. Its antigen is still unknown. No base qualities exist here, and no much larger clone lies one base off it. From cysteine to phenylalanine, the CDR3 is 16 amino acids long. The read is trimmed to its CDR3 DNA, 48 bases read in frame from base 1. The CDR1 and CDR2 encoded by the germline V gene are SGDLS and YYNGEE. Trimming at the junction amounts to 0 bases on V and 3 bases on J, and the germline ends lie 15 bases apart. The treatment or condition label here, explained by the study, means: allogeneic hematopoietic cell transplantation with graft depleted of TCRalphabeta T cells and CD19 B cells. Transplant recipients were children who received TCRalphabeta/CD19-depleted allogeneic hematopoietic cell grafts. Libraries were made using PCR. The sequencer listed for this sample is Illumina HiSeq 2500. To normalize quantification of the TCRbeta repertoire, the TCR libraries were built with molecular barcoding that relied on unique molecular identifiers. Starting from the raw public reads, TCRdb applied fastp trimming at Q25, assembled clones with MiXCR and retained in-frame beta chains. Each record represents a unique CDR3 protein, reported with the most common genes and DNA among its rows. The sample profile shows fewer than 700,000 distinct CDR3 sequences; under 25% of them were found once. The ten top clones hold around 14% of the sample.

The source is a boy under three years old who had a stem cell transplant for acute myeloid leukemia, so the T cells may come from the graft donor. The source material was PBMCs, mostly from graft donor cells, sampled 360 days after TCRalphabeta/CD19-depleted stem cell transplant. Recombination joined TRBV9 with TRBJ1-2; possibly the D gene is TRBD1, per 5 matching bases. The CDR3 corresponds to CASSVERQGLDYGYTF. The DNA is TGTGCCAGCAGCGTAGAGCGGCAGGGATTGGACTATGGCTACACCTTC.